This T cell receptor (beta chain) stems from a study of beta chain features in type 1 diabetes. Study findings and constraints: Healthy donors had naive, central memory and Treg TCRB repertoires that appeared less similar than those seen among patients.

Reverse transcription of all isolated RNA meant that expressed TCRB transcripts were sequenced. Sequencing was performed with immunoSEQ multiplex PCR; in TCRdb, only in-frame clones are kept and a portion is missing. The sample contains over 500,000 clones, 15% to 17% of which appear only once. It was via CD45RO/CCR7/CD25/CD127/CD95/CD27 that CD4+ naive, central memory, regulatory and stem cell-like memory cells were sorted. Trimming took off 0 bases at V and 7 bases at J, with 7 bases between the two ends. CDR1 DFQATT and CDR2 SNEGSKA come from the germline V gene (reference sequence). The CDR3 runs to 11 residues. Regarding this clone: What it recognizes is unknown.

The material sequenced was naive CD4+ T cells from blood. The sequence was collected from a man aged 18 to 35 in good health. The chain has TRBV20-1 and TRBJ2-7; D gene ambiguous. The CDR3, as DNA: TGCAGTGCTAGAGACAGAAGGGAGCAGTACTTC. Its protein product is CSARDRREQYF.